The T cell receptor beta chain described here comes from a study of T-cell memory formation after mild COVID-19. In regard to this clonotype: The antigen is undetermined.

TCRdb redid the calling of the 5' RACE reads with MiXCR, one entry per CDR3 protein. This table has some 310,000 distinct CDR3 sequences, about 20% appearing once. Notes on the study in general: Second-wave clones that peaked on day 37 lacked confirmed SARS-CoV-2 specificity. Clones contracting across day 15 to 85 had a balanced CD4/CD8 profile; later expanding clones leaned CD4+.

CDR1 SGHTA and CDR2 FQGTGA come from the germline V gene. V lost 5 bases, J lost 6 bases, and 7 bases stayed unmatched. The CDR3 is 14 amino acids. The J gene is TRBJ2-3, the V gene TRBV7-3; 8 positions agree with TRBD1. The material sequenced was PBMCs or a T cell subset sorted from them (not recorded which). This TCR came from a man in his late teens or twenties who had mild COVID-19 (a few samples of this study predate the infection). Cell type and time point are not known. CDR3 DNA: TGTGCCAGCAGCGCAACCCAGGGGGCGGATACGCAGTATTTT. As protein: CASSATQGADTQYF.